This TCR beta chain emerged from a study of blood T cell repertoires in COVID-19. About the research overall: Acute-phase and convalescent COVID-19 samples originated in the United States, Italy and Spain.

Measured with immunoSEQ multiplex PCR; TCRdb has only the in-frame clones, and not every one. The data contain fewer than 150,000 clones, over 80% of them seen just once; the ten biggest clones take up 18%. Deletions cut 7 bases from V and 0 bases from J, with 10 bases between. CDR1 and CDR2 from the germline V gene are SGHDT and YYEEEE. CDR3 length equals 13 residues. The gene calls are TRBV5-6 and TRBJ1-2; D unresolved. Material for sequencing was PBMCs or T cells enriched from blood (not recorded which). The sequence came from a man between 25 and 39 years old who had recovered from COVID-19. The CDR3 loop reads CASYQVANYGYTF. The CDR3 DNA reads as TGTGCCAGCTACCAAGTAGCTAACTATGGCTACACCTTC.